Below are 3 T cell receptor beta chains sequenced from a single sample in a study of T-cell reconstitution after alpha-beta-depleted transplantation in children. Preparation of the TCRbeta library was carried out with unique molecular identifiers. TCRdb reanalysed the PCR reads using MiXCR and keeps one entry per CDR3 protein. The table shows 85,000 to 120,000 distinct CDR3 sequences, with 4.5% to 7.5% occurring only once. The source material was PBMCs, mostly from graft donor cells, sampled 60 days after TCRalphabeta/CD19-depleted stem cell transplant. The origin of the receptors is a female patient between 2 and 15 years old who had a stem cell transplant for Fanconi anemia, so the T cells may come from the graft donor.

The rearrangement joins TRBV20-1 to TRBJ1-2; D unclear. V lost 0 bases to trimming and J lost 8 bases, with 19 bases between them. In germline, CDR1 is DFQATT, CDR2 SNEGSKA (reference sequence). The CDR3 is 15 amino acids. DNA for the CDR3: TGCAGTGCTAGAGAAAATTCTTGGGTCCACGAGGGCTACACCTTC. It is translated as CSARENSWVHEGYTF.

The sample holds many counts of this clonotype. This chain uses TRBV29-1 with TRBJ2-3; TRBD2 matches at 11 bases. CDR1 is SQVTM and CDR2 is ANQGSEA in the germline V gene. With V trimmed by 5 bases and J by 0 bases, 7 bases remained unmatched. The CDR3 loop spans 16 amino acids. CDR3 DNA: TGCAGCGTTCGGGGGAGGACTAGCGGGAGCACAGATACGCAGTATTTT. This translates into CSVRGRTSGSTDTQYF.

In this sample, this clonotype turned up many times. The genes are TRBV6-6 and TRBJ2-7, with D uncertain. Germline loops: CDR1 MNHNY, CDR2 SVGAGI (reference sequence). The CDR3 is 12 amino acids. Trimming pared 0 bases from V and 3 bases from J, leaving 3 bases between. The CDR3 is CASSYSNYEQYF. The CDR3 nucleotides are TGTGCCAGCAGTTACTCCAACTACGAGCAGTACTTC.